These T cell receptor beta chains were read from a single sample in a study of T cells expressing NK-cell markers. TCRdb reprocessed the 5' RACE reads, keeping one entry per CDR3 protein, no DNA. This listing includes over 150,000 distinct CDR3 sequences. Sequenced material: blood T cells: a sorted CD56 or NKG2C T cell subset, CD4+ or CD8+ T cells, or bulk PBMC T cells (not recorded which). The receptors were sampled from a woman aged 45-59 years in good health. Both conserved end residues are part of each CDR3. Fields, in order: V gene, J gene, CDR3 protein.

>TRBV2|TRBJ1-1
CATSGTEDYTEAFF
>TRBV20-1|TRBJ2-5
CSARDLDIGETQYF
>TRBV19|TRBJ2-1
CASSLYVGTANEQFF
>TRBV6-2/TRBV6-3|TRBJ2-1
CASSYGLAENEQFF
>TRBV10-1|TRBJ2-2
CASSERTANTGELFF
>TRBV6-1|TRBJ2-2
CASSEGTGETGELFF
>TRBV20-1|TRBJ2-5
CSARDPLGGGEPQETQYF
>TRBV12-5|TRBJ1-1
CASGLVLEDRGLNTEAFF
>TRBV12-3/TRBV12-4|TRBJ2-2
CASSLEDAAGELFF
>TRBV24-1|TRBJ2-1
CATSDPILGGLSTNEQFF
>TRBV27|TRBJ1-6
CASSLSPTGVSYNSPLHF
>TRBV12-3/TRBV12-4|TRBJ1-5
CASRRTGQGQPQHF
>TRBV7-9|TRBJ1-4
CASSSPGGKLFF
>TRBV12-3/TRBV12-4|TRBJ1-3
CASSPHLGSLSGNTIYF
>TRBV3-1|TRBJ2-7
CASSQELASSYEQYF
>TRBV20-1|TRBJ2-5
CSAREVLVAETQYF
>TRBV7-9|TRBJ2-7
CASRGDGAYEQYF
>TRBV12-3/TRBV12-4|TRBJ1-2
CASSSTGQYNGYTF